The clone carrying this T cell receptor beta chain was seen just once. Germline CDR1 and CDR2: LNHDA and SQIVND (reference sequence). V lost 2 bases to trimming and J lost 4 bases, with 14 bases between them. The CDR3 has 16 residues. Per the authors' pipeline: Estimated nucleated cell counts came from reference gene primer amplification. Using immunoSEQ multiplex PCR, the repertoire was profiled, and TCRdb retains in-frame clones only, with some absent. The V and J calls and clone size were taken over from that table, and D and trimming were inferred from the DNA. This sample has fewer than 300,000 clones, with 70% to 90% found just once. The data stem from a study of blood T cell repertoires in COVID-19.

The clonotype comes from a woman younger than 45 who had recovered from COVID-19. The gene calls are TRBV19 and TRBJ1-4; D ambiguous. Sample: PBMCs or T cells enriched from blood (not recorded which). For the CDR3, the DNA is TGTGCCAGTAGTATAACGGCGGCTTGGCTTAATGAAAAACTGTTTTTT. It codes for CASSITAAWLNEKLFF. Complete variable domain (other parts from reference TRBV19 and TRBJ1-4): DGGITQSPKYLFRKEGQNVTLSCEQNLNHDAMYWYRQDPGQGLRLIYYSQIVNDFQKGDIAEGYSVSREKKESFPLTVTSAQKNPTAFYLCASSITAAWLNEKLFFGSGTQLSVL.